What follows are 26 T cell receptor beta chains derived from one specimen sequenced in a study of blood T cell repertoires in COVID-19. Some clones are missing from TCRdb's copy, which holds only in-frame ones; the method was immunoSEQ multiplex PCR. The sample has about 60,000 clones, 75% to 90% seen once. Sample: peripheral blood. These receptors originate from a human donor with acute or convalescent COVID-19. The donor label of this sample is uncertain.

CDR3 protein: CASSVGGENQPQHF. CDR3 sequence (DNA): TGTGCCAGCAGCGTCGGGGGTGAGAATCAGCCCCAGCATTTT. The chain joins TRBV6-5 to TRBJ1-5; tentative D call: TRBD1 (5 bases). There are 14 residues in the CDR3. V was clipped by 6 bases and J by 4 bases, with 13 bases between them. CDR1 and CDR2 from the germline V gene are MNHEY and SVGAGI.

In its sample, this clone was seen once. The rearrangement links TRBV11-2 to TRBJ2-1; D is uncertain. There are 14 residues in the CDR3. Germline lookup yields CDR1 SGHAT and CDR2 FQNNGV. V dropped 5 bases and J dropped 9 bases, with 17 bases sitting between them. The chain's CDR3 is CASSRLEGWSEQFF. The CDR3 nucleotides read TGTGCCAGCAGCCGGCTCGAAGGATGGAGTGAGCAGTTCTTC. Full variable domain (remainder filled in from reference TRBV11-2 and TRBJ2-1): EAGVAQSPRYKIIEKRQSVAFWCNPISGHATLYWYQQILGQGPKLLIQFQNNGVVDDSQLPKDRFSAERLKGVDSTLKIQPAKLEDSAVYLCASSRLEGWSEQFFGPGTRLTVL.

The rearrangement links TRBV6-5 to TRBJ2-6; D is uncertain. The CDR3 is 14 amino acids. Trimming pared 6 bases from V and 0 bases from J, leaving 6 bases between. The germline gives CDR1 MNHEY, CDR2 SVGAGI. CDR3 residues: CASSPYSGANVLTF. DNA of the CDR3: TGTGCCAGCAGCCCCTACTCTGGGGCCAACGTCCTGACTTTC.

The rearrangement joins TRBV19 to TRBJ2-1; D gene unclear. The germline CDR1 and CDR2 sequences are LNHDA and SQIVND (reference sequence). CDR3 size: 13 residues. Trimming pared 3 bases from V and 6 bases from J, leaving 9 bases between. CDR3 loop: CASSIGQVNEQFF. The CDR3 coding sequence is TGTGCCAGTAGTATTGGGCAGGTCAATGAGCAGTTCTTC.

DNA of the CDR3: TGTGCCACCAGCAGAGATGGACAGGGGGTCCAAGAGACCCAGTACTTC. This translates into CATSRDGQGVQETQYF. The chain has TRBV15 and TRBJ2-5; 10 bases align to TRBD1. Germline values: CDR1 LNHNV, CDR2 YYDKDF (reference sequence). V trimming: 0 bases; J trimming: 1 base; junction bases outside the gene matches: 2. CDR3 length: 16 residues.

The chain is built from TRBV9 and TRBJ1-5; 7 positions agree with TRBD1. The CDR3 totals 14 residues. V gave up 8 bases and J gave up 0 bases; unmatched junction bases: 5. Germline V CDR1 and CDR2: SGDLS, YYNGEE. The CDR3 DNA reads TGTGCCAGTGGGGACAGTCATAGCAATCAGCCCCAGCATTTT. This gives the protein CASGDSHSNQPQHF.

The CDR3 protein is CASRYDRGNNQPQHF. In DNA, the CDR3 is TGTGCCAGCAGGTACGACAGGGGTAACAATCAGCCCCAGCATTTT. The chain joins TRBV2 to TRBJ1-5; 8 nucleotides align to TRBD1. The J segment lost 3 bases and the V segment lost 6 bases, leaving 7 bases of the junction unmatched. The CDR3 runs to 15 residues. In germline, CDR1 is SNHLY, CDR2 FYNNEI.

J is TRBJ2-4 and V is TRBV7-2; no definite D call. CDR1 is SGHTA and CDR2 is FQGNSA in the germline V gene. This CDR3 comprises 17 residues. The germline V and J ends were trimmed by 7 bases and 1 base, with 20 bases remaining between them. The CDR3 region has the DNA TGTGCCAGCACCTTTGCCGTGGGTATCGGGGCCAAAAACATTCAGTACTTC. Its protein product is CASTFAVGIGAKNIQYF.

The rearrangement joins TRBV10-2 to TRBJ2-1, with D perhaps TRBD2 (6 bases). Trimming cost V 8 bases and J 5 bases, with 10 bases left between them. CDR1 and CDR2 (germline): WSHSY, SAAADI. The CDR3 runs 12 residues. CDR3 in amino acids: CASGWTNNEQFF. CDR3 sequence (DNA): TGCGCCAGCGGGTGGACTAACAATGAGCAGTTCTTC.

CDR3 nucleotide sequence: TGTGCCAGCACCTCGACGGGGACTAGTCGCTACGAGCAGTACTTC. Translated: CASTSTGTSRYEQYF. The chain is built from TRBV6-5 and TRBJ2-7, with TRBD2 matching over 8 bases. This CDR3 is 15 amino acids long. Germline V gives CDR1 MNHEY, CDR2 SVGAGI. Unmatched junction bases numbered 11, after V lost 7 bases and J lost 3 bases.

This clone occurred once. This chain connects TRBV15 to TRBJ2-3; perhaps TRBD1 as D (5 bases). V lost 1 base to trimming and J lost 4 bases, with 15 bases between them. The CDR3 is 16 residues long. From germline, CDR1 is LNHNV and CDR2 YYDKDF (reference sequence). CDR3 region: CATSRGSREPADTQYF. The CDR3 region has the DNA TGTGCCACCAGCAGAGGGTCCAGGGAACCGGCAGATACGCAGTATTTT.

The chain recombines TRBV30 with TRBJ1-5; D is ambiguous. Trimming took off 5 bases at V and 2 bases at J, with 10 bases between the two ends. This CDR3 is 13 amino acids long. Looked up from germline, CDR1 is GTSNPN and CDR2 is SVGIG (reference sequence). In DNA form, the CDR3 reads TGTGCCTGGGCAACAGCCGGCAATCAGCCCCAGCATTTT. This codes for CAWATAGNQPQHF.

The rearrangement uses TRBV2 and TRBJ2-1; 10 bases are shared with TRBD2. Germline CDR1 is SNHLY and CDR2 is FYNNEI. The CDR3 has 16 residues. Trimming cost V 6 bases and J 5 bases; bases outside gene matches: 10. CDR3 residues: CASRAPSGGLNNEQFF. For the CDR3, the DNA is TGTGCCAGCAGGGCTCCTAGCGGGGGCCTAAACAATGAGCAGTTCTTC.

This sequence joins TRBV7-9 and TRBJ2-2; maybe TRBD1 (5 bases). Germline CDR1 is SEHNR and CDR2 is FQNEAQ (reference sequence). The V gene lost 3 bases and the J gene lost 3 bases, with 14 bases spanning the gap. This CDR3 comprises 16 residues. The chain's CDR3 is CASSFSYGQDTGELFF. DNA for the CDR3: TGTGCCAGCAGCTTTTCTTACGGACAAGACACCGGGGAGCTGTTTTTT. The full variable domain, its missing parts supplied by reference TRBV7-9 and TRBJ2-2, is DTGVSQNPRHKITKRGQNVTFRCDPISEHNRLYWYRQTLGQGPEFLTYFQNEAQLEKSRLLSDRFSAERPKGSFSTLEIQRTEQGDSAMYLCASSFSYGQDTGELFFGEGSRLTVL.

The rearrangement uses TRBV5-1 and TRBJ2-1; 10 bases align to TRBD2. The germline CDR1 and CDR2 sequences are SGHRS and YFSETQ. The V gene end was trimmed by 4 bases and the J gene end by 7 bases; junction bases not matched to a gene: 2. The CDR3 contains 13 residues. The CDR3 sequence: CASSPAGGNEQFF. CDR3 DNA sequence: TGCGCCAGCAGCCCAGCGGGGGGGAATGAGCAGTTCTTC.

CDR3 region: CATSDEGAGAGLTQYF. The DNA for the CDR3 is TGTGCCACCAGTGACGAGGGAGCGGGAGCGGGGCTGACCCAGTACTTC. This chain uses TRBV24-1 with TRBJ2-5; 8 bases agree with TRBD2. V dropped 4 bases and J dropped 7; count of bases not matched to a gene: 13. CDR1 and CDR2 (germline): KGHDR, SFDVKD. CDR3 length: 16 amino acids.

The chain recombines TRBV5-4 with TRBJ2-7; tentatively, D is TRBD1 (5 bases). CDR1 and CDR2 from the germline V gene are SGHNT and YYREEE (reference sequence). The CDR3 is 13 amino acids. The ends were cut back, 4 bases at V and 7 bases at J, with 15 bases in the middle. The CDR3 here is CASSPDPGREQYV. CDR3 sequence (DNA): TGTGCCAGCAGCCCAGACCCAGGGCGGGAGCAGTACGTC.

This chain links TRBV7-2 with TRBJ2-4; 7 nucleotides match TRBD2. Germline values: CDR1 SGHTA, CDR2 FQGNSA. J gave up 0 bases and V 2 bases, and 4 bases lay outside the gene matches. The CDR3 extends over 16 amino acids. In DNA, the CDR3 is TGTGCCAGCAGCTTAAGGGGCGGGGGAGCCAAAAACATTCAGTACTTC. Amino acid sequence: CASSLRGGGAKNIQYF.

The chain uses TRBV9 and TRBJ2-5; 7 nucleotides align to TRBD1. CDR3 length equals 17 residues. Germline CDR1 SGDLS, CDR2 YYNGEE. V lost 3 bases, J lost 2 bases, and 13 bases stayed unmatched. CDR3 protein: CASSAPFPDRRQETQYF. The CDR3 nucleotides read TGTGCCAGCAGCGCCCCATTCCCGGACAGGAGGCAAGAGACCCAGTACTTC.

V and J are TRBV3-1 (or the pseudogene TRBV3-2) and TRBJ2-5; D possibly corresponds to TRBD2 (5 bases). Trimming cost V 3 bases and J 9 bases, with 17 bases left between them. The germline V gene has CDR1 LGHDT and CDR2 YNNKEL (reference sequence). The CDR3 loop spans 14 amino acids. The CDR3 is CASSHPGLPGAQYF. DNA for the CDR3: TGTGCCAGCAGCCACCCCGGACTGCCCGGGGCCCAGTACTTC.

The chain combines TRBV2 with TRBJ2-1; D is unresolved. This CDR3 contains 15 residues. Germline CDR1 SNHLY, CDR2 FYNNEI. With 6 bases removed from V and 2 bases from J, the gap between germline ends came to 14 bases. The CDR3 DNA is TGTGCCAGCAGAGCGACTGGGTCGGCCTACAATGAGCAGTTCTTC. Its translation: CASRATGSAYNEQFF.

This rearrangement joins TRBV6-6 to TRBJ1-6, with 9 nucleotides matching TRBD1. The germline gives CDR1 MNHNY, CDR2 SVGAGI (reference sequence). The CDR3 runs 14 residues. After removal of 5 bases from V and 10 bases from J, the junction contained 6 bases not matched to a gene. The CDR3 reads CASSTGQGGSPLHF. The CDR3, as DNA: TGTGCCAGCAGTACGGGACAGGGAGGCTCACCCCTCCACTTT.

The V call is TRBV28, the J call TRBJ1-3; D is possibly TRBD1 (5 bases). There are 17 residues in the CDR3. Germline V gives CDR1 MDHEN, CDR2 SYDVKM. V gave up 2 bases and J gave up 0 bases, with 14 bases separating them. This CDR3 reads CASSLIERGSSGNTIYF. The CDR3 DNA reads TGTGCCAGCAGTTTAATTGAGCGGGGGAGCTCTGGAAACACCATATATTTT. Supplemented by reference TRBV28 and TRBJ1-3, the full variable domain reads DVKVTQSSRYLVKRTGEKVFLECVQDMDHENMFWYRQDPGLGLRLIYFSYDVKMKEKGDIPEGYSVSREKKERFSLILESASTNQTSMYLCASSLIERGSSGNTIYFGEGSWLTVV.

The gene calls are TRBV29-1 and TRBJ1-1, with D unclear. Between the trimmed V and J ends, which lost 6 bases and 0 bases, there was a span of 14 bases. CDR1 and CDR2 (germline): SQVTM, ANQGSEA. The CDR3 runs 14 residues. The CDR3 sequence is CSVSFPDMNTEAFF. The CDR3 DNA sequence: TGCAGCGTCTCATTTCCAGATATGAACACTGAAGCTTTCTTT.

The chain recombines TRBV25-1 with TRBJ2-3, with a tentative D call TRBD2 (7 bases). V lost 7 bases to trimming and J lost 12 bases, with 20 bases between them. CDR1 and CDR2 (germline): MGHDK, SYGVNS. The CDR3 is made up of 13 amino acids. The CDR3 reads CASTRGGASNQYF. The CDR3 region has the DNA TGTGCCAGCACTCGAGGGGGGGCTAGCAACCAGTATTTT. The full variable domain, with the rest looked up from reference TRBV25-1 and TRBJ2-3, is EADIYQTPRYLVIGTGKKITLECSQTMGHDKMYWYQQDPGMELHLIHYSYGVNSTEKGDLSSESTVSRIRTEHFPLTLESARPSHTSQYLCASTRGGASNQYFGPGTRLTVL.

This sequence joins TRBV2 and TRBJ1-4; TRBD1 might be the D (6 bases). CDR3 length equals 15 residues. Germline CDR1 is SNHLY and CDR2 is FYNNEI. V lost 3 bases to trimming and J lost 8 bases, with 16 bases between them. DNA for the CDR3: TGTGCCAGCAGTGAGGTTGACAGGCTCGGGGAAAAACTGTTTTTT. Encoded protein: CASSEVDRLGEKLFF.